This is a list of T cell receptor beta chains from one sample in a study of T cells in Graves' hyperthyroidism and ophthalmopathy. TCRdb independently ran MiXCR on the multiplex PCR reads; one entry per CDR3 protein. This sample carries about 300,000 distinct CDR3 sequences, around 19% of them seen once, and the ten largest clones take 35% to 45%. Sequencing was done on a sample of blood. These TCRs come from a man aged 45-60 years with Graves' ophthalmopathy. The CDR3 runs from the conserved cysteine through the conserved F or W. D genes are given only for firm matches. The size field is filled for only some rows; it gives once, few, many or a size class.

D	size	V	J	CDR3	DNA
TRBD1	many	TRBV5-5	TRBJ2-3	CASSLQGQGLRDTQYF	TGTGCCAGCAGCCTTCAGGGACAGGGACTCAGGGATACGCAGTATTTT
TRBD2	few	TRBV9	TRBJ2-1	CASSVDLPSGIRNEQFF	TGTGCCAGCAGCGTAGACCTCCCTAGCGGGATAAGAAATGAGCAGTTCTTC
TRBD1	few	TRBV4-1	TRBJ2-7	CASSPQGVAYEQYF	TGCGCCAGCAGCCCTCAGGGGGTGGCCTACGAGCAGTACTTC
TRBD1	many	TRBV2	TRBJ2-3	CASGWDRYLGPSTDTQYF	TGTGCCAGCGGATGGGACAGATATCTAGGACCTAGCACAGATACGCAGTATTTT
TRBD1	many	TRBV20-1	TRBJ2-3	CMTRDRVTDTQYF	TGCATGACCCGGGACAGGGTAACAGATACGCAGTATTTT
TRBD2	few	TRBV12-3/TRBV12-4	TRBJ2-1	CASSLSPGLAAYNEQFF	TGTGCCAGCAGTTTAAGCCCGGGACTAGCGGCCTACAATGAGCAGTTCTTC
-	few	TRBV4-2	TRBJ2-2	CASSQVHNTGELFF	TGTGCCAGCAGCCAAGTCCATAACACCGGGGAGCTGTTTTTT
TRBD2	-	TRBV2	TRBJ2-1	CASSELAGARPYNEQFF	TGTGCCAGCAGTGAACTAGCGGGAGCTAGACCCTACAATGAGCAGTTCTTC
-	many	TRBV7-3	TRBJ2-7	CASSLYGLTEQYF	TGTGCCAGCAGCTTATACGGTCTTACCGAGCAGTACTTC
TRBD1	many	TRBV4-1	TRBJ1-2	CASSQPGQGSYGYTF	TGCGCCAGCAGCCAACCGGGACAGGGTAGCTATGGCTACACCTTC
TRBD1	few	TRBV12-3/TRBV12-4	TRBJ1-6	CASRGQGAHNSPLHF	TGTGCCAGCAGAGGACAGGGGGCTCATAATTCACCCCTCCACTTT
-	many	TRBV2	TRBJ2-5	CASSPQIVETQYF	TGTGCCAGCAGTCCGCAGATTGTAGAGACCCAGTACTTC
-	many	TRBV29-1	TRBJ1-1	CSVVVPRMTGLNTEAFF	TGCAGCGTTGTAGTCCCGAGGATGACAGGTCTGAACACTGAAGCTTTCTTT
-	many	TRBV3-1	TRBJ1-1	CASSQMPAGGRLNTEAFF	TGTGCCAGCAGCCAAATGCCTGCCGGAGGACGGTTGAACACTGAAGCTTTCTTT
-	-	TRBV9	TRBJ2-1	CASRSGTHNNEQFF	TGTGCCAGCAGATCCGGGACACATAACAATGAGCAGTTCTTC
-	once	TRBV12-3/TRBV12-4	TRBJ1-1	CASSFLDIEAFF	TGTGCCAGCAGTTTCCTCGATATTGAAGCTTTCTTT
TRBD1	many	TRBV2	TRBJ2-7	CASRDPGQGFDEQYF	TGTGCCAGCAGAGACCCGGGACAGGGGTTCGACGAGCAGTACTTC
-	-	TRBV29-1	TRBJ1-1	CSVARTQNTEAFF	TGCAGCGTTGCTCGGACACAGAACACTGAAGCTTTCTTT
TRBD2	few	TRBV3-1	TRBJ2-3	CASSPVRLAVSTQYF	TGTGCCAGCAGCCCCGTTCGGCTAGCGGTTAGTACGCAGTATTTT
TRBD2	many	TRBV7-2	TRBJ2-1	CASSLRTRDRGEQFF	TGTGCCAGCAGCCTCCGGACTAGAGACCGGGGTGAGCAGTTCTTC
-	few	TRBV2	TRBJ1-2	CATHRGNYGYTF	TGTGCCACCCACCGCGGTAACTATGGCTACACCTTC
-	many	TRBV20-1	TRBJ1-5	CSARGGGGVKPQHF	TGCAGTGCTAGAGGCGGGGGGGGAGTGAAGCCCCAGCATTTT
-	-	TRBV19	TRBJ2-2	CASSSRAGPLSRGELFF	TGTGCCAGTAGTTCGCGGGCAGGGCCCCTAAGTAGAGGGGAGCTGTTTTTT
TRBD2	many	TRBV6-1	TRBJ2-1	CASRSTSGSSYNEQFF	TGTGCCAGCAGATCCACTAGCGGGAGCTCCTACAATGAGCAGTTCTTC
TRBD2	-	TRBV5-1	TRBJ2-1	CASSLGQLRLAGNEQFF	TGCGCCAGCAGCTTGGGACAGCTACGACTAGCGGGCAACGAGCAGTTCTTC
-	many	TRBV3-1	TRBJ2-1	CASSQDVVTYNEQFF	TGTGCCAGCAGCCAAGATGTAGTTACTTACAATGAGCAGTTCTTC
-	few	TRBV6-7	TRBJ2-2	CASSYSWGAGELFF	TGTGCCAGCAGTTACTCATGGGGGGCCGGGGAGCTGTTTTTT
TRBD2	many	TRBV20-1	TRBJ2-7	CSASPRGRAREQYF	TGCAGTGCTAGCCCGAGAGGGAGGGCCAGGGAGCAGTACTTC
TRBD2	-	TRBV5-1	TRBJ2-1	CASSLASSGSQQFF	TGCGCCAGCAGCTTGGCATCTAGCGGGAGTCAGCAGTTCTTC
-	few	TRBV6-5	TRBJ2-7	CASSYSVGSYEQYF	TGTGCCAGCAGTTACTCGGTAGGCTCCTACGAGCAGTACTTC
-	few	TRBV7-3	TRBJ2-1	CASSLAGSLNEQFF	TGTGCCAGCAGCTTGGCCGGGAGCCTGAATGAGCAGTTCTTC
TRBD1	-	TRBV24-1	TRBJ2-3	CATSEKGQGSLTDTQYF	TGTGCCACCAGTGAGAAGGGACAGGGGTCATTAACAGATACGCAGTATTTT
-	few	TRBV2	TRBJ2-7	CASKYSDYEQYF	TGTGCCAGCAAATATTCGGATTACGAGCAGTACTTC
TRBD1	many	TRBV11-2	TRBJ2-7	CASSGTGGGEQYF	TGTGCCAGCAGCGGGACAGGGGGTGGGGAGCAGTACTTC
-	-	TRBV25-1	TRBJ1-5	CASGEPQHF	TGTGCCAGCGGTGAGCCCCAGCATTTT
TRBD2	-	TRBV6-2/TRBV6-3	TRBJ2-3	CASRTSGSKISSTDTQYF	TGTGCCAGCAGGACTAGCGGGAGTAAAATCTCCAGCACAGATACGCAGTATTTT
TRBD2	many	TRBV2	TRBJ2-3	CASTSASTDTQYF	TGTGCCAGTACTAGCGCGAGCACAGATACGCAGTATTTT
-	few	TRBV6-5	TRBJ1-2	CASSYSLRNPNYGYTF	TGTGCCAGCAGTTACTCGTTACGTAATCCTAACTATGGCTACACCTTC
-	-	TRBV19	TRBJ2-7	CASQAAWDSTYEQYF	TGTGCCAGTCAGGCTGCGTGGGACTCAACATACGAGCAGTACTTC
-	once	TRBV29-1	TRBJ2-1	CSVSPSSYNEQFF	TGCAGCGTTTCCCCGAGCTCCTACAATGAGCAGTTCTTC
-	-	TRBV6-1	TRBJ1-2	CASSERDYDYGYTF	TGTGCCAGCAGTGAAAGGGATTACGACTATGGCTACACCTTC
-	once	TRBV6-2/TRBV6-3	TRBJ2-3	CASSVLRIAADKQYF	TGTGCCAGCAGTGTCCTGCGCATAGCGGCAGATAAGCAGTATTTT
TRBD2	many	TRBV2	TRBJ2-5	CASSDTREVKETQYF	TGTGCCAGCAGTGACACGCGGGAGGTTAAAGAGACCCAGTACTTC
-	-	TRBV28	TRBJ1-2	CASSADRSYTF	TGTGCCAGCAGTGCAGACAGGAGCTACACCTTC
TRBD2	-	TRBV27	TRBJ2-7	CASKTSGNEQYF	TGTGCCAGCAAGACTAGCGGGAACGAGCAGTACTTC
TRBD1	many	TRBV24-1	TRBJ2-1	CATSETGQGGARAAEQFF	TGTGCCACCAGTGAAACGGGACAGGGCGGAGCAAGGGCGGCTGAGCAGTTCTTC
-	few	TRBV28	TRBJ2-2	CASTFRGELFF	TGTGCCAGCACCTTTAGGGGGGAGCTGTTTTTT
TRBD1	few	TRBV5-1	TRBJ2-1	CASSLQGGTGTYEQFF	TGCGCCAGCAGCTTACAAGGGGGCACGGGGACCTATGAGCAGTTCTTC
-	few	TRBV15	TRBJ2-3	CATSRSRAVEDTQYF	TGTGCCACCAGCAGATCGAGGGCCGTGGAAGATACGCAGTATTTT
-	many	TRBV2	TRBJ2-7	CASTTGRGEQYF	TGTGCCAGCACCACAGGGCGCGGGGAGCAGTACTTC
-	few	TRBV28	TRBJ2-7	CASSLTWYEQYF	TGTGCCAGCAGTCTTACTTGGTACGAGCAGTACTTC
-	few	TRBV28	TRBJ2-7	CASIRGGSNYEQYF	TGTGCCAGCATCAGGGGGGGGAGCAACTACGAGCAGTACTTC
-	many	TRBV5-1	TRBJ2-7	CASSPRDTTKAYEQYF	TGCGCCAGCAGCCCCCGGGACACGACAAAAGCCTACGAGCAGTACTTC